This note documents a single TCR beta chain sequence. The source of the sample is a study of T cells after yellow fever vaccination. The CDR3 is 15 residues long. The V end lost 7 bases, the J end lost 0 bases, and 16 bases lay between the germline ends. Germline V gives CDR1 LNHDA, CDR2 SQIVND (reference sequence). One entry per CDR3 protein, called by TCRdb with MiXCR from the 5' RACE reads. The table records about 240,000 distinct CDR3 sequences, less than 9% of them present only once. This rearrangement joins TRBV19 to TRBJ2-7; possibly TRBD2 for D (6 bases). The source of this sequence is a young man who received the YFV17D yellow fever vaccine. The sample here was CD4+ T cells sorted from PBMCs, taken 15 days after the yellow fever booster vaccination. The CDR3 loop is CASKGSTSFSYEQYF. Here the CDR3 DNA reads TGTGCCAGTAAGGGGTCAACTAGCTTCTCCTACGAGCAGTACTTC.